The source of this T cell receptor beta chain is a study of cytomegalovirus exposure and HLA in healthy donors. This CDR3 is built from 15 residues. From germline, CDR1 is SNHLY and CDR2 FYNNEI. With 60 Vbeta and 13 Jbeta primers, the PCR was carried out. Sequencing was performed with immunoSEQ multiplex PCR; in TCRdb, only in-frame clones are kept and a portion is missing. Of nearly 65,000 clones in the sample, 73% are singletons; the top ten hold roughly 5.9%. The sequence derives from a man aged 45-65 years in good health and CMV-seronegative. The sequenced material came from PBMCs. J is TRBJ2-2 and V is TRBV2, with 9 bases matching TRBD2. The CDR3 sequence is CAIGGLAFNTGELFF. CDR3 DNA sequence: TGTGCGATAGGAGGACTAGCGTTTAACACCGGGGAGCTGTTTTTT.